The 19 T cell receptor beta chains reported below all come from one sample, sequenced in a study of T cell clonality in common variable immunodeficiency (dated by TCRdb to 2014 to 2015). What the authors observed across the whole study: Fewer deletions and N-nucleotide insertions were reportedly observed in CVID TCRbeta sequences, and highly modified clones with 13 or more V deletions were reportedly absent from CVID TCRbeta sequences.

The antigens these receptors bind are not known. The library came from the immunoSEQ multiplex PCR assay. TCRdb provides this immuneACCESS table in a form limited to in-frame rearrangements. Some clones are lacking; in checked studies, under half of them reflect an unresolved V gene, and why the rest are absent is not known. This sample shows 25,000 to 30,000 clones, and none of them turns up only once. Approximately 3% of the sample rests with the top ten. The sequenced material came from peripheral blood mononuclear cells. The receptors originated from a human donor with common variable immunodeficiency.

For this clone: Read coverage stops 3 residues before the CDR3 terminus; the germline J gene supplies the remainder. The V and J genes are TRBV7-9 and TRBJ2-1, with 7 bases fitting TRBD1. The junction had 4 bases not matched to a gene; V was cut back by 4 bases and J by 4 bases. Germline V lookup: CDR1 SEHNR, CDR2 FQNEAQ (reference sequence). This CDR3 is 14 amino acids long. The CDR3 here is CASSSPGQYNEQFF. The CDR3 bases that were read are TGTGCCAGCAGCTCTCCGGGACAGTACAATGAG.

This clone was found many times. The sequence runs out 3 residues before the end of the CDR3; the remainder is reconstructed from the germline J gene. This chain uses TRBV7-9 with TRBJ2-2; 7 nucleotides align to TRBD1. V was clipped by 6 bases and J by 5 bases; unmatched bases: 9. The CDR3 length is 15 residues. Per the germline V gene, CDR1 is SEHNR and CDR2 is FQNEAQ (reference sequence). The CDR3 region is CASRRQGGKTGELFF. Incomplete CDR3 DNA: TGTGCCAGCAGAAGACAGGGTGGAAAAACCGGGGAG.

This clone was recorded many times. With the read ending 3 residues before the CDR3 end, the germline J gene is used to fill in that end. The V and J genes are TRBV20-1 and TRBJ2-7; tentatively, D is TRBD2 (5 bases). The CDR3 is 13 residues long. Looked up from germline, CDR1 is DFQATT and CDR2 is SNEGSKA (reference sequence). V dropped 2 bases and J dropped 4 bases, with 12 bases sitting between them. CDR3 region: CSARPFRGYEQYF. The sequenced CDR3 bases are TGCAGTGCTAGACCCTTCCGCGGGTACGAG.

CDR3 region: CASSENLLAGNEQYF. The CDR3 DNA, read in part, is TGTGCCAGCAGTGAAAATTTGCTAGCGGGAAACGAG. The rearrangement joins TRBV2 to TRBJ2-7, with TRBD2 identical over 9 bases. The read ends 3 residues early relative to the CDR3; the germline J gene fills the gap. This CDR3 has 15 residues. The J segment lost 5 bases and the V segment lost 2 bases, leaving 7 bases of the junction unmatched. Germline CDR1 and CDR2: SNHLY and FYNNEI.

This clone was counted ten times or more. The read finishes 3 residues shy of the CDR3 end, and the germline J gene is used to complete it. The chain couples TRBV6-4 to TRBJ1-1; D is uncertain. Germline CDR1 is MRHNA and CDR2 is SNTAGT. The germline V and J ends were trimmed by 5 bases and 2 bases, with 12 bases remaining between them. CDR3 size: 14 residues. CDR3 DNA (partial): TGTGCCAGCAGTTCCTCGCCAGGAAACACTGAA. Protein: CASSSSPGNTE. The CDR3 in its entirety is CASSSSPGNTEAFF.

This clone was picked up a small number of times. The read ends 3 residues before the CDR3 terminus; that terminus is restored from the germline J gene. The chain is built from TRBV7-8 and TRBJ2-5; D gene ambiguous. CDR1 SGHVS and CDR2 FQNEAQ come from the germline V gene. This CDR3 has 14 residues. Trimming left V 3 bases short and J 0 bases short, with 8 bases between. The CDR3: CASSLTSYQETQYF. CDR3 DNA, as far as it was read: TGTGCCAGCAGCTTGACTTCGTACCAAGAGACC.

This clone was found many times. The read ends 3 residues early relative to the CDR3; the germline J gene fills the gap. The chain employs TRBV5-1 and TRBJ1-3; 9 bases map to TRBD1. From germline, CDR1 is SGHRS and CDR2 YFSETQ. V shed 4 bases, J shed 0 bases, and the junction held 5 bases outside the gene matches. This CDR3 contains 16 residues. The CDR3 DNA, read in part, is TGCGCCAGCAGCCCGACGGGACAGGGCTCTGGAAACACC. The encoded protein is CASSPTGQGSGNT. The complete CDR3 protein is CASSPTGQGSGNTIYF. Supplemented by reference TRBV5-1 and TRBJ1-3, the full variable domain reads KAGVTQTPRYLIKTRGQQVTLSCSPISGHRSVSWYQQTPGQGLQFLFEYFSETQRNKGNFPGRFSGRQFSNSRSEMNVSTLELGDSALYLCASSPTGQGSGNTIYFGEGSWLTVV.

This clone was observed a few times. An end of the junction differs from the germline gene, which may be a read error. Read sequence stops 3 residues before the CDR3 end, and the germline J gene provides the missing end. The chain uses TRBV7-7 and TRBJ2-7; 8 positions agree with TRBD2. Germline V gene sequence: CDR1 SSHAT, CDR2 FNYEAQ (reference sequence). The CDR3 is 15 residues long. The CDR3 loop is CASSTGLAAPYEQYF. The CDR3 DNA, read in part, is TGTGCTAGCAGCACCGGACTAGCCGCCCCCTACGAG. Filled out from reference TRBV7-7 and TRBJ2-7, the complete variable domain reads GAGVSQSPRYKVTKRGQDVTLRCDPISSHATLYWYQQALGQGPEFLTYFNYEAQPDKSGLPSDRFSAERPEGSISTLTIQRTEQRDSAMYRCASSTGLAAPYEQYFGPGTRLTVT.

There are many counts of this clone. With the read ending 3 residues before the CDR3 end, the germline J gene is used to fill in that end. V usage is TRBV23-1 and J usage is TRBJ1-5; possibly TRBD1 for D (5 bases). TRBV23-1 is annotated as an ORF whose role is uncertain. The CDR3 consists of 15 residues. With 0 bases removed from V and 6 bases from J, the gap between germline ends came to 12 bases. This chain's CDR3 is CASSQSGRVTQPQHF. The CDR3 bases that were read are TGCGCCAGCAGTCAATCAGGCAGGGTCACTCAGCCC.

In its sample, this clone was seen a few times. The DNA ends 3 residues before the CDR3 does, and the rest of the CDR3 is filled in from the germline J gene. J is TRBJ2-7 and V is TRBV30; perhaps TRBD2 as D (6 bases). This CDR3 spans 14 amino acids. Between the trimmed V and J ends, which lost 5 bases and 3 bases, there was a span of 17 bases. Germline CDR1 and CDR2: GTSNPN and SVGIG (reference sequence). CDR3 protein: CAWAGTGTFYEQYF. CDR3 DNA, as far as it was read: TGTGCCTGGGCCGGTACCGGGACTTTCTACGAG.

This clone turned up a few times. The read ends 3 residues shy of where the CDR3 ends; the end is completed using the germline J gene. The chain employs TRBV2 and TRBJ2-1; D might be TRBD1 (5 bases). From germline, CDR1 is SNHLY and CDR2 FYNNEI. Trimming pared 6 bases from V and 9 bases from J, leaving 12 bases between. This CDR3 is built from 12 residues. CDR3 region: CASSLRVGEQFF. The CDR3 DNA, read in part, is TGTGCCAGCAGCCTCAGGGTCGGTGAG.

About this clone itself: The read finishes 3 residues shy of the CDR3 end, and the germline J gene is used to complete it. The genes are TRBV23-1 and TRBJ1-5, with D maybe TRBD1 (5 bases). TRBV23-1 is an ORF, and what it does is uncertain. The CDR3 totals 16 residues. The germline V and J ends were trimmed by 3 bases and 2 bases, with 14 bases remaining between them. The DNA read from the CDR3 is TGCGCCAGCAGTCAGGCAGGGCCGGGCGGCAATCAGCCC. Its protein is CASSQAGPGGNQP. The entire CDR3 protein is CASSQAGPGGNQPQHF.

This clone was observed at least ten times. Sequencing ends 3 residues short of the CDR3 end; the germline J gene provides the rest. The chain is built from TRBV19 and TRBJ2-2; 11 bases fit TRBD2. CDR3 size: 15 residues. Germline V gene data show CDR1 as LNHDA and CDR2 as SQIVND (reference sequence). V trimming: 6 bases; J trimming: 4 bases; junction bases outside the gene matches: 4. CDR3 loop: CASRVAGGVTGELFF. The sequenced part of the CDR3 DNA is TGTGCCAGTAGAGTAGCGGGAGGGGTCACCGGGGAG.

About this clone: From the germline J gene comes the end of the CDR3, since the read stops 3 residues before it. This chain joins TRBV19 and TRBJ1-1; D might be TRBD1 (6 bases). The germline V gene encodes CDR1 LNHDA and CDR2 SQIVND (reference sequence). V lost 5 bases to trimming and J lost 5 bases, with 21 bases between them. There are 16 residues in the CDR3. Incomplete CDR3 DNA: TGTGCCAGTAGTTCCCGAAACACAGGGAGAGGGACTGAA. Protein sequence: CASSSRNTGRGTE. The whole CDR3 reads CASSSRNTGRGTEAFF.

This clone was seen a few times. The observed sequence ends 3 residues before the CDR3 terminus, with the missing tail filled in from the germline J gene. This chain joins TRBV6-1 and TRBJ2-7, with 8 bases matching TRBD1. The ends lost 0 bases at V and 1 base at J; junction bases unmatched: 2. This CDR3 has 15 residues. The germline V gene has CDR1 MNHNS and CDR2 SASEGT. The part of the CDR3 DNA that was read is TGTGCCAGCAGTGAAGCGACAGGGGCTTCCTACGAG. Its translation: CASSEATGASYE. The complete CDR3 protein is CASSEATGASYEQYF.

This clone was recorded many times. The read terminates 3 residues before the CDR3 end, so the remaining end is supplied by the germline J gene. The chain employs TRBV6-2 or TRBV6-3 and TRBJ2-1, with TRBD2 as a possible D gene (7 bases). Germline V gives CDR1 MNHEY, CDR2 SVGEGT. The CDR3 length is 14 residues. The V gene lost 5 bases and the J gene lost 3 bases, with 11 bases spanning the gap. Here the CDR3 reads CASSQGGVYNEQFF. Partial CDR3 DNA: TGTGCCAGCAGTCAAGGGGGGGTCTACAATGAG.

For this clone: The junction shows a germline mismatch at one end, possibly a read error. The covered CDR3 bases are TGTGCCAGCACATACGGAGGCCCGGGGAACCCTGAA. This encodes CASTYGGPGNPE. The full-length CDR3 reads as CASTYGGPGNPEAFF. This chain links TRBV19 with TRBJ1-1; D is unclear. The observed sequence ends 3 residues before the CDR3 terminus, with the missing tail filled in from the germline J gene. CDR1 is LNHDA and CDR2 is SQIVND in the germline V gene (reference sequence). The CDR3 extends over 15 amino acids.

The table lists this clone with many counts. The read halts 3 residues ahead of the CDR3 end, with the missing end drawn from the germline J gene. V usage is TRBV19 and J usage is TRBJ2-6; D is uncertain. This CDR3 contains 16 residues. Trimming removed 5 bases at V and 0 bases at J, with 11 bases between. Germline V gives CDR1 LNHDA, CDR2 SQIVND (reference sequence). The chain's CDR3 is CASSESPNSGANVLTF. The CDR3 DNA, read in part, is TGTGCCAGTAGTGAATCCCCTAACTCTGGGGCCAACGTC.

For this clone: The read stops 3 residues short of the end of the CDR3; the missing end is completed from the germline J gene. The chain recombines TRBV23-1 with TRBJ1-1; D gene ambiguous. TRBV23-1 is filed as an ORF, its function uncertain. The CDR3 totals 16 residues. Trimming left V 2 bases short and J 1 base short, with 14 bases between. CDR3 bases read: TGCGCCAGCAGTCAAACCCAGCTGAGGGCGAACACTGAA. This translates into CASSQTQLRANTE. The CDR3, in full, reads CASSQTQLRANTEAFF.